A selection of T cell receptor beta chains follows, all from one sample in a study of identical twins. TCRdb re-derived calls from the 5' RACE reads in MiXCR, one entry per CDR3 protein. Of some 200,000 distinct CDR3 sequences in the sample, around 8% were seen once. This sample was shared with a second study, whose subject was yellow fever vaccine responses in identical twins.

The sequenced material came from memory (CD45RO+) T cells sorted from blood. The receptors were gathered from a woman aged 18-29 years in good health. Both conserved end residues are part of each CDR3. D genes are given only for firm matches. Expanded clones get a size class; other rows say once, few or many, or leave the size out.

CDR3 protein: CASSATSVNEQFF
CDR3 DNA: TGCGCCAGCAGCGCTACTAGCGTAAATGAGCAGTTCTTC
clone size: many
J gene: TRBJ2-1
V gene: TRBV5-1
D gene: TRBD2

CDR3 protein: CASSQDRQNTEAFF
CDR3 DNA: TGTGCCAGCAGCCAGGACAGGCAGAACACTGAAGCTTTCTTT
clone size: many
J gene: TRBJ1-1
V gene: TRBV4-2
D gene: TRBD1

CDR3 protein: CASSLARVSNYGYTF
CDR3 DNA: TGTGCCAGCAGCTTGGCCCGCGTATCCAACTATGGCTACACCTTC
clone size: few
J gene: TRBJ1-2
V gene: TRBV5-8
D gene: NA

CDR3 protein: CASSQDSRAGGPPQYF
CDR3 DNA: TGTGCCAGCAGCCAAGATAGCAGAGCGGGAGGGCCTCCGCAGTACTTC
clone size: few
J gene: TRBJ2-7
V gene: TRBV3-1
D gene: TRBD2

CDR3 protein: CASSTGTSGSETQYF
CDR3 DNA: TGTGCCAGCAGCACCGGGACTAGCGGAAGTGAGACCCAGTACTTC
clone size: NA
J gene: TRBJ2-5
V gene: TRBV12-3/TRBV12-4
D gene: TRBD2

CDR3 protein: CASSGLAGAPNEQFF
CDR3 DNA: TGTGCCAGTAGCGGACTAGCGGGAGCCCCCAATGAGCAGTTCTTC
clone size: few
J gene: TRBJ2-1
V gene: TRBV19
D gene: TRBD2

CDR3 protein: CASSMGPDRGLQPQHF
CDR3 DNA: TGTGCCAGTAGTATGGGGCCTGACAGGGGGCTTCAGCCCCAGCATTTT
clone size: NA
J gene: TRBJ1-5
V gene: TRBV19
D gene: TRBD1

CDR3 protein: CASSVGAGGTDTQYF
CDR3 DNA: TGTGCCAGCAGTGTGGGGGCCGGGGGCACAGATACGCAGTATTTT
clone size: many
J gene: TRBJ2-3
V gene: TRBV2
D gene: NA

CDR3 protein: CASSLARRTDRPDTQYF
CDR3 DNA: TGTGCCAGCTCACTGGCCCGCCGGACCGATCGCCCAGATACGCAGTATTTT
clone size: NA
J gene: TRBJ2-3
V gene: TRBV18
D gene: NA

CDR3 protein: CASSVPGLAGYEQYF
CDR3 DNA: TGTGCCAGCAGTGTTCCGGGACTAGCGGGATACGAGCAGTACTTC
clone size: NA
J gene: TRBJ2-7
V gene: TRBV2
D gene: TRBD2

CDR3 protein: CASSYRMTGGNIQYF
CDR3 DNA: TGTGCCAGCAGTTACCGCATGACAGGGGGAAACATTCAGTACTTC
clone size: many
J gene: TRBJ2-4
V gene: TRBV6-5
D gene: TRBD1

CDR3 protein: CASITRGLAGAHKYNEQFF
CDR3 DNA: TGTGCCAGCATCACCCGGGGGCTAGCGGGCGCCCACAAGTACAATGAGCAGTTCTTC
clone size: many
J gene: TRBJ2-1
V gene: TRBV28
D gene: TRBD2

CDR3 protein: CASTGLAVQYF
CDR3 DNA: TGTGCCAGCACCGGGTTGGCAGTGCAGTACTTC
clone size: NA
J gene: TRBJ2-7
V gene: TRBV2
D gene: NA

CDR3 protein: CASSGTEYSNQPQHF
CDR3 DNA: TGTGCCAGCAGTGGCACGGAATATAGCAATCAGCCCCAGCATTTT
clone size: few
J gene: TRBJ1-5
V gene: TRBV6-2/TRBV6-3
D gene: NA

CDR3 protein: CATSDSPSGTTDTQYF
CDR3 DNA: TGTGCCACCAGTGATTCTCCTAGCGGGACCACAGATACGCAGTATTTT
clone size: NA
J gene: TRBJ2-3
V gene: TRBV24-1
D gene: TRBD2

CDR3 protein: CASSTSGQGTGELFF
CDR3 DNA: TGTGCCAGTAGTACTAGTGGACAGGGAACCGGGGAGCTGTTTTTT
clone size: few
J gene: TRBJ2-2
V gene: TRBV19
D gene: TRBD1

CDR3 protein: CASRSLAGTGELFF
CDR3 DNA: TGTGCCAGCAGGTCGCTAGCGGGCACCGGGGAGCTGTTTTTT
clone size: many
J gene: TRBJ2-2
V gene: TRBV12-3/TRBV12-4
D gene: TRBD2

CDR3 protein: CASLTAYEQYF
CDR3 DNA: TGTGCCAGCCTGACAGCCTACGAGCAGTACTTC
clone size: NA
J gene: TRBJ2-7
V gene: TRBV2
D gene: NA

CDR3 protein: CSVEGQATKTQYF
CDR3 DNA: TGCAGCGTTGAGGGACAGGCTACGAAGACCCAGTACTTC
clone size: few
J gene: TRBJ2-5
V gene: TRBV29-1
D gene: TRBD1

CDR3 protein: CSVDDSSTDTQYF
CDR3 DNA: TGCAGCGTTGATGACAGTAGCACAGATACGCAGTATTTT
clone size: NA
J gene: TRBJ2-3
V gene: TRBV29-1
D gene: NA

CDR3 protein: CASRPGGGRPTGELFF
CDR3 DNA: TGTGCCAGCCGCCCAGGGGGGGGTCGTCCGACCGGGGAGCTGTTTTTT
clone size: NA
J gene: TRBJ2-2
V gene: TRBV28
D gene: NA

CDR3 protein: CSGLGAGTNIQYF
CDR3 DNA: TGCAGTGGTTTAGGAGCGGGGACAAACATTCAGTACTTC
clone size: NA
J gene: TRBJ2-4
V gene: TRBV20-1
D gene: TRBD2

CDR3 protein: CASSLWPDTQYF
CDR3 DNA: TGTGCCAGCAGCTTATGGCCTGATACGCAGTATTTT
clone size: NA
J gene: TRBJ2-3
V gene: TRBV13
D gene: NA

CDR3 protein: CSARDRLAGSIYNEQFF
CDR3 DNA: TGCAGTGCTAGAGATCGGCTAGCGGGAAGCATCTACAATGAGCAGTTCTTC
clone size: NA
J gene: TRBJ2-1
V gene: TRBV20-1
D gene: TRBD2

CDR3 protein: CASNIQALGTEAFF
CDR3 DNA: TGTGCCAGCAATATACAAGCCCTCGGGACTGAAGCTTTCTTT
clone size: NA
J gene: TRBJ1-1
V gene: TRBV12-3/TRBV12-4
D gene: NA

CDR3 protein: CASSLAQGDSPLHF
CDR3 DNA: TGTGCCAGCAGCCTTGCACAGGGGGATTCACCCCTCCACTTT
clone size: many
J gene: TRBJ1-6
V gene: TRBV3-1
D gene: TRBD1

CDR3 protein: CASSTGAGGETQYF
CDR3 DNA: TGTGCCAGCAGCACCGGGGCAGGGGGCGAGACCCAGTACTTC
clone size: NA
J gene: TRBJ2-5
V gene: TRBV12-3/TRBV12-4
D gene: TRBD1

CDR3 protein: CASSSAGQAYEQYF
CDR3 DNA: TGTGCCAGCAGTTCGGCAGGACAAGCCTACGAGCAGTACTTC
clone size: many
J gene: TRBJ2-7
V gene: TRBV28
D gene: NA